These 23 T cell receptor beta chains came from one sample sequenced in a study of T cell clonotyping in hematopoietic cell transplantation. Repertoires were generated with immunoSEQ multiplex PCR, while TCRdb's copy carries only in-frame clones and drops some. The sample has 75,000 to 95,000 clones, 90% to 97% seen once; the top ten hold 1.5% to 2%. The time point was: recipient sample about 28 days before transplant, after cytoreduction. This sample comprised peripheral blood mononuclear cells, obtained before stem cell transplant. Receptor source: a woman in her fifties or sixties with acute myeloid leukemia. Some clones in this sample may be carry-over from other donors' samples.

The J gene is TRBJ2-7, the V gene TRBV10-3; 9 positions match TRBD1. J was trimmed by 4 bases and V by 5 bases; bases with no gene match: 9. Germline CDR1 is ENHRY and CDR2 is SYGVKD. This CDR3 has 15 amino acids. The CDR3 DNA is TGTGCCATCAGTCCTCCGGGGGACAGGGTTTACGAGCAGTACTTC. As protein: CAISPPGDRVYEQYF.

The chain recombines TRBV6-5 with TRBJ1-2; the D gene is possibly TRBD1 (5 bases). CDR3 size: 14 residues. V was cut by 6 bases and J by 6 bases, with 17 bases left in between. In germline, CDR1 is MNHEY, CDR2 SVGAGI. The CDR3 DNA follows: TGTGCCAGCAGCTCCGGGGGAGGGCTCGATGGCTACACCTTC. Protein product: CASSSGGGLDGYTF.

This chain uses TRBV5-1 with TRBJ2-5, with TRBD2 matching 9 bases. There are 13 residues in the CDR3. V was clipped by 7 bases and J by 5 bases; unmatched bases: 6. In germline, CDR1 is SGHRS, CDR2 YFSETQ. Here the CDR3 reads CASGGLAWETQYF. The CDR3 DNA follows: TGCGCCAGCGGTGGACTAGCGTGGGAGACCCAGTACTTC.

This clone came up once. The V call is TRBV30, the J call TRBJ1-4, with TRBD1 as a possible D gene (5 bases). CDR3 length: 14 amino acids. Germline CDR1 is GTSNPN and CDR2 is SVGIG (reference sequence). Deletions cut 8 bases from V and 9 bases from J, with 22 bases between. For the CDR3, the DNA is TGTGCCGGACGCCGGGACGGCGGATACCAAAAACTGTTTTTT. Protein sequence: CAGRRDGGYQKLFF.

V gene TRBV6-5 combines with J gene TRBJ2-1, with 7 positions matching TRBD1. The CDR3 contains 13 residues. Germline CDR1 and CDR2: MNHEY and SVGAGI. V lost 5 bases, J lost 7 bases, and 5 bases stayed unmatched. CDR3 nucleotides: TGTGCCAGCAGTATCGACAGGGTAAATGAGCAGTTCTTC. Amino acid sequence: CASSIDRVNEQFF.

The chain links TRBV6-5 to TRBJ1-2, with TRBD1 as a possible D gene (5 bases). Germline loops: CDR1 MNHEY, CDR2 SVGAGI. There are 15 residues in the CDR3. V lost 0 bases and J lost 7, with 15 bases in between. The CDR3 protein is CASSYSRVRGGGYTF. For the CDR3, the DNA is TGTGCCAGCAGTTACTCTCGGGTGAGGGGCGGTGGCTACACCTTC.

The V gene is TRBV11-2, the J gene TRBJ2-1; TRBD2 aligns across 11 bases. V dropped 5 bases and J dropped 4; count of bases not matched to a gene: 7. Germline CDR1 SGHAT, CDR2 FQNNGV. This CDR3 region has 16 residues. CDR3 DNA sequence: TGTGCCAGCAGCCCTACTAGCGGGAGTTCGTACAATGAGCAGTTCTTC. Its protein product is CASSPTSGSSYNEQFF.

The chain uses TRBV2 and TRBJ1-5, with D tentatively TRBD1 (5 bases). The germline V and J ends were trimmed by 7 bases and 2 bases, with 12 bases remaining between them. The CDR3 contains 14 residues. Germline assignment: CDR1 SNHLY and CDR2 FYNNEI. The CDR3 DNA reads as TGTGCCAGCATTAAGGGACGGGGCAATCAGCCCCAGCATTTT. Translation gives CASIKGRGNQPQHF. The variable domain in full, with the rest retrieved from reference TRBV2 and TRBJ1-5, is EPEVTQTPSHQVTQMGQEVILRCVPISNHLYFYWYRQILGQKVEFLVSFYNNEISEKSEIFDDQFSVERPDGSNFTLKIRSTKLEDSAMYFCASIKGRGNQPQHFGDGTRLSIL.

The chain is built from TRBV29-1 and TRBJ1-1, with TRBD1 matching over 7 bases. This CDR3 has 14 amino acids. V lost 3 bases and J lost 1; bases outside the gene matches: 5. Germline V gene sequence: CDR1 SQVTM, CDR2 ANQGSEA. CDR3 coding DNA: TGCAGCGTTGATAGGGCAGGGGGGAACACTGAAGCTTTCTTT. It translates to CSVDRAGGNTEAFF. The variable domain in full, with the rest retrieved from reference TRBV29-1 and TRBJ1-1, is SAVISQKPSRDICQRGTSLTIQCQVDSQVTMMFWYRQQPGQSLTLIATANQGSEATYESGFVIDKFPISRPNLTFSTLTVSNMSPEDSSIYLCSVDRAGGNTEAFFGQGTRLTVV.

This chain connects TRBV7-9 to TRBJ1-2; 7 bases match TRBD1. CDR1 is SEHNR, CDR2 FQNEAQ, per germline (reference sequence). The CDR3 sequence is 14 residues long. V lost 4 bases, J lost 4 bases, and 6 bases stayed unmatched. The CDR3 spells CASSSDRLGYGYTF. In DNA, the CDR3 is TGTGCCAGCAGCTCGGACAGGTTGGGCTATGGCTACACCTTC.

This chain uses TRBV10-3 with TRBJ1-2; D perhaps matches TRBD1 (5 bases). The germline V and J ends were trimmed by 4 bases and 3 bases, with 12 bases remaining between them. This CDR3 has 14 residues. The germline gives CDR1 ENHRY, CDR2 SYGVKD. CDR3 DNA: TGTGCCATCAGTGGGGATCAGGGACACTATGGCTACACCTTC. Translated: CAISGDQGHYGYTF.

V and J are TRBV28 and TRBJ1-1; D unresolved. Per the germline V gene, CDR1 is MDHEN and CDR2 is SYDVKM. V gave up 1 base and J gave up 6 bases, with 9 bases separating them. The CDR3 length is 13 residues. DNA for the CDR3: TGTGCCAGCAGTTTATCGCCAGGCCCTGAAGCTTTCTTT. It yields the protein CASSLSPGPEAFF.

This clone was detected only a few times. The chain carries TRBV14 and TRBJ2-3; D is ambiguous. The CDR3 extends over 13 amino acids. The V end lost 4 bases, the J end lost 8 bases, and 13 bases lay between the germline ends. Looked up from germline, CDR1 is SGHDN and CDR2 is FVKESK. The CDR3 is CASSRPSSLTQYF. As DNA, the CDR3 is TGTGCCAGCAGCCGCCCCTCTAGTCTTACGCAGTATTTT.

The rearrangement joins TRBV4-1 to TRBJ1-4; D is ambiguous. Germline assignment: CDR1 MGHRA and CDR2 YSYEKL. Trimming took 2 bases from V and 5 from J, leaving 9 bases between them. The CDR3 loop spans 14 amino acids. This CDR3 is CASSQLAENEKLFF. The CDR3 nucleotides read TGCGCCAGCAGCCAATTGGCAGAGAATGAAAAACTGTTTTTT.

This chain joins TRBV5-4 and TRBJ1-1; a possible D gene is TRBD1 (6 bases). The V end lost 0 bases, the J end lost 4 bases, and 22 bases lay between the germline ends. Germline-derived CDR1 and CDR2 are SGHNT and YYREEE (reference sequence). The CDR3 runs 18 residues. The CDR3 here is CASSLGISPLQGSTEAFF. DNA for the CDR3: TGTGCCAGCAGCTTGGGTATTTCCCCGTTACAGGGTAGCACTGAAGCTTTCTTT.

The rearrangement links TRBV28 to TRBJ2-3; 8 positions match TRBD2. Looked up from germline, CDR1 is MDHEN and CDR2 is SYDVKM. The CDR3 sequence is 15 residues long. Trimming removed 6 bases from V and 7 bases from J; junction bases left unmatched: 12. The CDR3 loop reads CASSLPGGGTNTQYF. DNA of the CDR3: TGTGCCAGCAGCCTCCCGGGAGGGGGGACAAATACGCAGTATTTT.

The J gene is TRBJ1-1, the V gene TRBV27; D gene uncertain. Germline V gene lookup returns CDR1 MNHEY and CDR2 SMNVEV (reference sequence). Trimming shortened V by 2 bases and J by 3 bases, and 7 bases separated the two germline ends. This CDR3 spans 13 amino acids. CDR3 residues: CASSLGMYTEAFF. CDR3 DNA sequence: TGTGCCAGCAGTTTAGGGATGTACACTGAAGCTTTCTTT.

V gene TRBV29-1 combines with J gene TRBJ2-1, with 10 bases fitting TRBD2. This CDR3 is 13 amino acids long. The V gene end was trimmed by 5 bases and the J gene end by 9 bases; junction bases not matched to a gene: 7. Germline CDR1 is SQVTM and CDR2 is ANQGSEA. The CDR3 nucleotides are TGCAGCGTTTTAGCGGGAGGTGACGGTGAGCAGTTCTTC. Translating it yields CSVLAGGDGEQFF.

V and J are TRBV2 and TRBJ1-1; D not resolved. The germline CDR1 and CDR2 sequences are SNHLY and FYNNEI. This CDR3 is built from 11 residues. Trimming pared 9 bases from V and 7 bases from J, leaving 12 bases between. CDR3 protein: CARQRNGEAFF. CDR3 coding DNA: TGTGCCAGACAAAGAAACGGTGAAGCTTTCTTT.

The chain links TRBV18 to TRBJ2-7; TRBD1 is a possible D gene (6 bases). Trimming took off 5 bases at V and 4 bases at J, with 15 bases between the two ends. The CDR3 extends over 14 amino acids. Germline CDR1 and CDR2: KGHSH and LQKENI. The CDR3 is CASSSQGYQYEQYF. The CDR3, as DNA: TGTGCCAGCTCATCACAGGGATACCAATACGAGCAGTACTTC.

The chain joins TRBV29-1 to TRBJ2-6; no definite D call. V was trimmed by 7 bases and J by 4 bases, leaving 11 bases between them. Germline V gives CDR1 SQVTM, CDR2 ANQGSEA. The CDR3 contains 13 residues. CDR3 sequence: CSAVTGGANVLTF. DNA for the CDR3: TGCAGCGCGGTCACTGGAGGGGCCAACGTCCTGACTTTC.

This rearrangement joins TRBV19 to TRBJ1-2, with 7 nucleotides matching TRBD1. The V and J ends lost 5 bases and 8 bases, in that order; junction bases with no gene match: 8. This CDR3 has 13 residues. Germline values: CDR1 LNHDA, CDR2 SQIVND (reference sequence). CDR3 amino acids: CASSPRQGQGYTF. Written as DNA, the CDR3 is TGTGCCAGTAGTCCCCGACAGGGTCAAGGCTACACCTTC.

The chain has TRBV10-2 and TRBJ2-3; D ambiguous. CDR3 size: 13 residues. CDR1 is WSHSY, CDR2 SAAADI, per germline. Trimming cost V 10 bases and J 2 bases, with 13 bases left between them. The CDR3 DNA reads as TGCGCCACCGACGGGCGAACCACAGATACGCAGTATTTT. Protein product: CATDGRTTDTQYF.